This T cell receptor (beta chain) was recorded in a study of cytomegalovirus exposure and HLA in healthy donors. Whole-study findings and limits: Among the sequence variants, a highly shared cluster was likely an artifact of sequencing. Overall, approximately 150 TCR beta chains were annotated as cytomegalovirus-associated. V- and J-gene trimming in TCR beta was tied to a missense DCLRE1C variant by an analysis performed later.

Notes on this clone: Its antigen is currently unknown.

In the PCR, 60 Vbeta and 13 Jbeta primers were used. TCRdb's copy holds only in-frame clones and misses some; the assay was immunoSEQ multiplex PCR. The data show 170,000 or so clones, about 88% seen once. Unmatched junction bases numbered 8, after V lost 9 bases and J lost 3 bases. Germline CDR1 and CDR2: SEHNR and FQNEAQ (reference sequence). The CDR3 consists of 14 residues. The sequence came from a woman between 18 and 29 years old in good health and CMV-seronegative. The chain carries TRBV7-9 and TRBJ2-1, with 7 nucleotides matching TRBD1. The sample was PBMCs. The CDR3 DNA reads TGTGCCAGTGGCTGGGGACAGAGCTACAATGAGCAGTTCTTC. Amino acid sequence: CASGWGQSYNEQFF. The whole variable domain, filled in from reference TRBV7-9 and TRBJ2-1, reads DTGVSQNPRHKITKRGQNVTFRCDPISEHNRLYWYRQTLGQGPEFLTYFQNEAQLEKSRLLSDRFSAERPKGSFSTLEIQRTEQGDSAMYLCASGWGQSYNEQFFGPGTRLTVL.